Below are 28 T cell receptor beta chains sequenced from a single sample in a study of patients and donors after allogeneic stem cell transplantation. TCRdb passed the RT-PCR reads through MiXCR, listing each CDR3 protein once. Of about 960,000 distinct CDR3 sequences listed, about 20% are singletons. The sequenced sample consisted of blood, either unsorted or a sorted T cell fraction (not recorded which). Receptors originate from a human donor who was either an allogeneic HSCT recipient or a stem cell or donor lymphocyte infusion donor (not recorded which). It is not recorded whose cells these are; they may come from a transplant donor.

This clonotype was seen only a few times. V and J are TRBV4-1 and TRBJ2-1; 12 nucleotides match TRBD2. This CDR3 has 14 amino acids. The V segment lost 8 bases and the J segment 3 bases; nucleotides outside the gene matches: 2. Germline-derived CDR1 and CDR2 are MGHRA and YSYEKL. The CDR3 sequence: CASGLAGSYNEQFF. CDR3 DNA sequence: TGCGCCAGCGGACTAGCGGGGAGCTACAATGAGCAGTTCTTC.

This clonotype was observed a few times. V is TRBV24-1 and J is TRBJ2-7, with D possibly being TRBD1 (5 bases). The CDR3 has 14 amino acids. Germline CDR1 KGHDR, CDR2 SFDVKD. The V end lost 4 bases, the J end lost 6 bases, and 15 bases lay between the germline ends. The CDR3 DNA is TGTGCCACCAGTGACGAGACACCCCAGGGCGAGCAGTACTTC. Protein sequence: CATSDETPQGEQYF.

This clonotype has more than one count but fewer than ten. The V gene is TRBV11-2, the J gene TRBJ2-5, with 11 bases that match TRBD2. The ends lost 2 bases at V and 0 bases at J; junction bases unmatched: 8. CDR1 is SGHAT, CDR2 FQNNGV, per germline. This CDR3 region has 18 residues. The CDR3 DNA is TGTGCCAGCAGCTTAATAGCTAGCGGGGGGCGAAACCAAGAGACCCAGTACTTC. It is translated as CASSLIASGGRNQETQYF.

The CDR3 bases are TGCGCCAGCAACAGGGGATTCGCCTCTGGGGCCAACGTCCTGACTTTC. This codes for CASNRGFASGANVLTF. The chain couples TRBV5-1 to TRBJ2-6, with 7 bases identical to TRBD1. V shed 6 bases, J shed 0 bases, and the junction held 6 bases outside the gene matches. Germline assignment: CDR1 SGHRS and CDR2 YFSETQ. The CDR3 length is 16 residues.

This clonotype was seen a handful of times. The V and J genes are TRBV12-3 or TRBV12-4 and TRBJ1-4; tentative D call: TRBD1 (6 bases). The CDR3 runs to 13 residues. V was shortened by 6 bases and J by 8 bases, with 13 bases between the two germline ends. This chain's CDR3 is CASRPGAGEKLFF. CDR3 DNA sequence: TGTGCCAGCAGACCGGGGGCTGGGGAAAAACTGTTTTTT.

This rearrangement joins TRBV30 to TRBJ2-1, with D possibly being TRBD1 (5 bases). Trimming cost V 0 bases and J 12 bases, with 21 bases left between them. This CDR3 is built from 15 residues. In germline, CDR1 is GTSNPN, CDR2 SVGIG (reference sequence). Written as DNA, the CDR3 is TGTGCCTGGAGTGTAAGGGTGGGGCCGACAATGACGCAGTTCTTC. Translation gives CAWSVRVGPTMTQFF. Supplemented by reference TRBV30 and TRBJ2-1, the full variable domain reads SQTIHQWPATLVQPVGSPLSLECTVEGTSNPNLYWYRQAAGRGLQLLFYSVGIGQISSEVPQNLSASRPQDRQFILSSKKLLLSDSGFYLCAWSVRVGPTMTQFFGPGTRLTVL.

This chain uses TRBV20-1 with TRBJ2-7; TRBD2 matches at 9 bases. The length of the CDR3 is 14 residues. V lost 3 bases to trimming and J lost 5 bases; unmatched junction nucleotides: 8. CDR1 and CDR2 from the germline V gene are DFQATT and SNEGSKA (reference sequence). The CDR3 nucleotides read TGCAGTGCTAGGGGCTTAGCGGGAGAGCACGAGCAGTACTTC. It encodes CSARGLAGEHEQYF.

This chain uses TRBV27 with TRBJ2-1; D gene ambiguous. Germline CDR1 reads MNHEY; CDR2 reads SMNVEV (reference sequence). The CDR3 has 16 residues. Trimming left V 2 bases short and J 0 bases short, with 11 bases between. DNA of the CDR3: TGTGCCAGCAGTTTAGTAGCCGAGAGCTCCTACAATGAGCAGTTCTTC. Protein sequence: CASSLVAESSYNEQFF.

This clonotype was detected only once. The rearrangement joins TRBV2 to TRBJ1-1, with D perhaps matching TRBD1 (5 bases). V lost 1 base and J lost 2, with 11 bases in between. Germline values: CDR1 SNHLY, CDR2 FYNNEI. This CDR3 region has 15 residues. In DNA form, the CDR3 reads TGTGCCAGCAGTGAAGGGGGCGTTTCTAACACTGAAGCTTTCTTT. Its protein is CASSEGGVSNTEAFF.

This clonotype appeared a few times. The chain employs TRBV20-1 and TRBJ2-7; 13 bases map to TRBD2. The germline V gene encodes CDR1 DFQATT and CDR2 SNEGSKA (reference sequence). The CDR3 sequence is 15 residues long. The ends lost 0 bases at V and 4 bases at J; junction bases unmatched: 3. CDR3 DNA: TGCAGTGCTAGAGAGGGGGGACTAGCGGGATACGAGCAGTACTTC. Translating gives CSAREGGLAGYEQYF.

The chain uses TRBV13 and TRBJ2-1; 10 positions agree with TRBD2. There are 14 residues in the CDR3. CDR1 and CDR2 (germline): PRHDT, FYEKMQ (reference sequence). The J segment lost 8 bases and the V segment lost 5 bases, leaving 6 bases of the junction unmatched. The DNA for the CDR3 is TGTGCCAGCAGCCCGGGACTAGCGTCGGATGAGCAGTTCTTC. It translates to CASSPGLASDEQFF.

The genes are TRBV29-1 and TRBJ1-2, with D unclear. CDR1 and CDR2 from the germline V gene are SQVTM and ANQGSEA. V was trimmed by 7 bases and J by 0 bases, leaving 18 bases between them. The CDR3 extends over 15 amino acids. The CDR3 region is CSAHHEGSSNYGYTF. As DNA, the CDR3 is TGCAGCGCCCATCACGAGGGATCCTCTAACTATGGCTACACCTTC.

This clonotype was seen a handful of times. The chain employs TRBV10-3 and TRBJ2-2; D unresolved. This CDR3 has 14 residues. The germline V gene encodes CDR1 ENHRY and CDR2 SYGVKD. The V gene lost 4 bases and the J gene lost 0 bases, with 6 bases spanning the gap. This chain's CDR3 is CAISGSANTGELFF. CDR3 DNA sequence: TGTGCCATCAGTGGGTCAGCGAACACCGGGGAGCTGTTTTTT.

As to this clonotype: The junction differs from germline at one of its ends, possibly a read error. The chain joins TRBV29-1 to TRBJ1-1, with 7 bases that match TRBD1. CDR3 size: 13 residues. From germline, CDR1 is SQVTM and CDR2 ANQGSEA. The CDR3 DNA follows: TGCAGCGCTGAACCCTTTGACAGGGAAGGAGCTTTCTTT. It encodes CSAEPFDREGAFF.

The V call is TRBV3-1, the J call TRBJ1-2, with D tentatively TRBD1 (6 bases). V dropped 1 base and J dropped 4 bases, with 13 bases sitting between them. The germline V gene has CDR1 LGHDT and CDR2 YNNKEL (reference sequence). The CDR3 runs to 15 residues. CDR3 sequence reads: CASSQVLRGGYGYTF. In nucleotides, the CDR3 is TGTGCCAGCAGCCAAGTCCTCAGGGGTGGCTATGGCTACACCTTC.

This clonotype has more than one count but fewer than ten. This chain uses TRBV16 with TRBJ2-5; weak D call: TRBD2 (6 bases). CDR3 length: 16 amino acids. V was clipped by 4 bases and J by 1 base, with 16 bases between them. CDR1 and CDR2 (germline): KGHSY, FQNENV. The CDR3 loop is CASSLTGLSIQETQYF. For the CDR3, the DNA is TGTGCCAGCAGCCTGACTGGACTATCAATCCAAGAGACCCAGTACTTC.

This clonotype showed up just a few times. This CDR3 reads CASSLFSGQAFEQYF. CDR3 nucleotide sequence: TGTGCCAGCAGCTTATTCTCTGGACAGGCCTTCGAGCAGTACTTC. The J gene is TRBJ2-7, the V gene TRBV7-2, with 7 bases fitting TRBD1. Germline V CDR1 and CDR2: SGHTA, FQGNSA. V trimming: 2 bases; J trimming: 6 bases; junction bases outside the gene matches: 10. The CDR3 contains 15 residues.

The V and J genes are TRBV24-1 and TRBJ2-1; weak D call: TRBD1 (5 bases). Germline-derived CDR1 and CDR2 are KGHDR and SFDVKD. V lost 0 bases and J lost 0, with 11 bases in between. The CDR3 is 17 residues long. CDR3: CATSDLQGAPSYNEQFF. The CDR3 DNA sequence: TGTGCCACCAGTGATTTGCAAGGGGCCCCCTCCTACAATGAGCAGTTCTTC.

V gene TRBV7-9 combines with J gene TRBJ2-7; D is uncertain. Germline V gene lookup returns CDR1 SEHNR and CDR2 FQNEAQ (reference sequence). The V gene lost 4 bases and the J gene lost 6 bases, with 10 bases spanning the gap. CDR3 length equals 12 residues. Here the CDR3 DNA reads TGTGCCAGCAGCTCACGGCCTCTCGAGCAGTACTTC. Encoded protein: CASSSRPLEQYF.

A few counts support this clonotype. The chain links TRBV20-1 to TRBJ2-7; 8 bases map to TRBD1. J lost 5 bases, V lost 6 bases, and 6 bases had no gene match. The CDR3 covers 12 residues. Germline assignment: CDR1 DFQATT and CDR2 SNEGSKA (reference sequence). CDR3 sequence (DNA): TGCAGTGCGTTGGACAGGGCGCACGAGCAGTACTTC. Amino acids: CSALDRAHEQYF.

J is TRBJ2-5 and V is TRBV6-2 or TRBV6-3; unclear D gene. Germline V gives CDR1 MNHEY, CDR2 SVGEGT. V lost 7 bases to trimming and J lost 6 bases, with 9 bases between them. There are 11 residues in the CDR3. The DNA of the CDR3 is TGTGCCAGCACCCACGGGCAGACCCAGTACTTC. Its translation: CASTHGQTQYF.

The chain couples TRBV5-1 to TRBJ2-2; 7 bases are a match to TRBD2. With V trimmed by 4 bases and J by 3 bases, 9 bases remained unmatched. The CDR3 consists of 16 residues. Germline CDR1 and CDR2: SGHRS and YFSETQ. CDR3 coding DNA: TGCGCCAGCAGCCGGGCGGCGCGGGAGCACACCGGGGAGCTGTTTTTT. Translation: CASSRAAREHTGELFF. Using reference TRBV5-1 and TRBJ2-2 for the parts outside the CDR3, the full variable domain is KAGVTQTPRYLIKTRGQQVTLSCSPISGHRSVSWYQQTPGQGLQFLFEYFSETQRNKGNFPGRFSGRQFSNSRSEMNVSTLELGDSALYLCASSRAAREHTGELFFGEGSRLTVL.

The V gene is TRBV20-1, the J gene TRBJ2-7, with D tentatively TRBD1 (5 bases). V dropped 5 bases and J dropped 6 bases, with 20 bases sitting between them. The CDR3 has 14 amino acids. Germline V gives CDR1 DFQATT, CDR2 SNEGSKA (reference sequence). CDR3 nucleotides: TGCAGTGCTGCACCCAGGGTAACCCTCTTCGAGCAGTACTTC. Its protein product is CSAAPRVTLFEQYF.

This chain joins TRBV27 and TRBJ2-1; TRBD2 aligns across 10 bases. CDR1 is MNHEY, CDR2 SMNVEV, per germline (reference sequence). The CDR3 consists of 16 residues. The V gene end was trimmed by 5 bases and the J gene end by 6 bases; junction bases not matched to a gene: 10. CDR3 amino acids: CASSINPGLAFNEQFF. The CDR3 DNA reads TGTGCCAGCAGTATAAATCCGGGACTAGCGTTCAATGAGCAGTTCTTC.

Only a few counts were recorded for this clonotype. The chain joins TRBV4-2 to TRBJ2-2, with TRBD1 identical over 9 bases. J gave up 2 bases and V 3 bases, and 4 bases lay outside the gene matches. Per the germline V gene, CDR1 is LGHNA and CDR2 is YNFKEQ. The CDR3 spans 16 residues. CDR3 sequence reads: CASSHPGQGNTGELFF. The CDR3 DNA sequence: TGTGCCAGCAGCCATCCGGGACAGGGCAACACCGGGGAGCTGTTTTTT.

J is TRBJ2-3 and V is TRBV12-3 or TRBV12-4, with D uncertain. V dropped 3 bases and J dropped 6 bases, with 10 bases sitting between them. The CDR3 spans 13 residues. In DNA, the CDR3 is TGTGCCAGCAGTTTCCTATTGTTGGATACGCAGTATTTT. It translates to CASSFLLLDTQYF.

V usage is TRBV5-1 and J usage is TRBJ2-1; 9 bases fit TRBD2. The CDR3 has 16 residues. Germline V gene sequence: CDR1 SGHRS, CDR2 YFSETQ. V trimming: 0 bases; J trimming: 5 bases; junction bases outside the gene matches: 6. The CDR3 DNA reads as TGCGCCAGCAGCTTGGCCCTAGCGGGGTTTAACAATGAGCAGTTCTTC. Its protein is CASSLALAGFNNEQFF.

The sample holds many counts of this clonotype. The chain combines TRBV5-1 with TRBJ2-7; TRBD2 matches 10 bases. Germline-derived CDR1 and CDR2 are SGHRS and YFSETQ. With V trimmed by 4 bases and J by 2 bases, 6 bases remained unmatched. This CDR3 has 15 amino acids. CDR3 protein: CASSLTSGSPYEQYF. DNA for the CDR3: TGCGCCAGCAGCCTGACTAGCGGGTCACCCTACGAGCAGTACTTC.